Listed below are T cell receptor beta chains from one sample, sequenced in a study of control samples from healthy donors and cancer patients. Generated by immunoSEQ multiplex PCR, the TCRdb table keeps only in-frame clones and is missing some. The table shows about 160,000 clones, with over 90% occurring only once. Sequencing input: blood. The receptors stem from a woman aged 25 to 45 in good health. Both conserved end residues are part of each CDR3. D genes are given only for firm matches. Rows give clone size only sometimes, using once, few, many, or a class for an expanded clone.

>TRBD1|.|TRBV3-1/TRBV3-2|TRBJ1-2
TGTGCCAGCAGCGATAGACAGGGGGAAAATCGCTACACCTTC
CASSDRQGENRYTF
>TRBD2|.|TRBV28|TRBJ2-7
TGTGCCAGCATCCGGGGGGGTGGACTAGCGGGATACGAGCAGTACTTC
CASIRGGGLAGYEQYF
>.|once|TRBV7-9|TRBJ2-7
TGTGCCAGCAGCTCGCACTCCTACGAGCAGTACTTC
CASSSHSYEQYF
>.|.|TRBV28|TRBJ1-1
TGTGCCAGCTGGACCTTAAGAGAATGGGGGAATGAAGCTTTCTTT
CASWTLREWGNEAFF
>TRBD2|.|TRBV3-1/TRBV3-2|TRBJ2-2
TGTGCCAGCAGCCAAGCAAGAGGGGCTAGCGGGAGGGCCCTTAGCTCGAACACCGGGGAGCTGTTTTTT
CASSQARGASGRALSSNTGELFF
>.|.|TRBV4-2|TRBJ1-1
TGTGCCAGCAGCCAAGAACAGGGATACACTGAAGCTTTCTTT
CASSQEQGYTEAFF
>.|.|TRBV3-1/TRBV3-2|TRBJ1-3
TGTGCCAGCAGCCAAGTAGGGGCTGGAAACACCATATATTTT
CASSQVGAGNTIYF
>.|.|TRBV5-1|TRBJ2-2
TGCGCCAGCAGCGTAAAACAGGGGAACACCGGGGAGCTGTTTTTT
CASSVKQGNTGELFF
>.|.|TRBV30|TRBJ2-7
TGTGCCTGGACCCCTGGCCCTCTCTCCTACGAGCAGTACTTC
CAWTPGPLSYEQYF
>TRBD1|.|TRBV6-5|TRBJ1-3
TGTGCCAGCAGAGATGGACAGGGGCCTGGAAACACCATATATTTT
CASRDGQGPGNTIYF
>TRBD1|.|TRBV9|TRBJ2-2
TGTGCCAGCAGCCGGGACAGGGGCAGAATCACCGGGGAGCTGTTTTTT
CASSRDRGRITGELFF
>.|.|TRBV14|TRBJ1-1
TGTGCCAGCAGCGTATACGCGAACACTGAAGCTTTCTTT
CASSVYANTEAFF
>.|.|TRBV6-5|TRBJ1-6
TGTGCCAGCAGTTTCGCCACGGATTCACCCCTCCACTTT
CASSFATDSPLHF
>.|once|TRBV6-5|TRBJ2-7
TGTGCCAGCAGTTACTCGAGGGGACGGGAGCACGAGCAGTACTTC
CASSYSRGREHEQYF
>.|.|TRBV7-9|TRBJ1-2
TGTGCCAGCAGCTTTGCAGGCTATGGCTACACCTTC
CASSFAGYGYTF
>.|.|TRBV5-5|TRBJ2-7
TGTGCCAGCAGCTTGTTGGGGCGGGTCGAGCAGTACTTC
CASSLLGRVEQYF
>TRBD1|.|TRBV28|TRBJ1-3
TGTGCCAGCAGCCCGGGGGACAGCAGCTCTGGAAACACCATATATTTT
CASSPGDSSSGNTIYF
>.|.|TRBV28|TRBJ1-1
TGTGCCAGCAGTTTATGGTGGGAAAAGAACACTGAAGCTTTCTTT
CASSLWWEKNTEAFF
>TRBD1|.|TRBV6-5|TRBJ2-7
TGTGCCAGCATACTGGGACAGGGGGTTGGCGAGCAGTACTTC
CASILGQGVGEQYF
>TRBD1|once|TRBV19|TRBJ2-1
TGTGCCAGTAGTACGGACAGGGTCAATGAGCAGTTCTTC
CASSTDRVNEQFF
>TRBD2|.|TRBV6-5|TRBJ2-7
TGTGCCAGCAGTTCGGGGACTAGCGCCTCCAACGAGCAGTACTTC
CASSSGTSASNEQYF
>TRBD1|.|TRBV6-1|TRBJ2-3
TGTGCCAGCAGTGAGACAGGGCATGAGACAGATACGCAGTATTTT
CASSETGHETDTQYF
>.|.|TRBV10-2|TRBJ2-1
TGCGCCAGCAGGGCCTACAATGAGCAGTTCTTC
CASRAYNEQFF
>.|.|TRBV5-1|TRBJ1-6
TGCGCCAGCAGCTCACCCCCCAGGGGATCACCCCTCCACTTT
CASSSPPRGSPLHF
>TRBD1|once|TRBV9|TRBJ2-1
TGTGCCAGCAGCGATGGACAGGCCTCCTACAATGAGCAGTTCTTC
CASSDGQASYNEQFF
>.|.|TRBV27|TRBJ1-2
TGTGCCAGCAGTCCCAGGGTAGCCCTTTCCAACTATGGCTACACCTTC
CASSPRVALSNYGYTF
>TRBD1|.|TRBV11-1|TRBJ1-6
TGTGCCAGCAGCCATAGGACAGGGTCCTATAATTCACCCCTCCACTTT
CASSHRTGSYNSPLHF
>.|.|TRBV5-1|TRBJ1-1
TGCGCCAGCAGGCAATTAACGGGGCTGAGCACTGAAGCTTTCTTT
CASRQLTGLSTEAFF
>.|.|TRBV5-1|TRBJ2-7
TGCGCCAGCAGCTTGGGGGCCGGTCTCGGGAACGAGCAGTACTTC
CASSLGAGLGNEQYF
>.|once|TRBV19|TRBJ2-3
TGTGCCAGTAGTGGCAGAGATACGCAGTATTTT
CASSGRDTQYF
>.|.|TRBV10-3|TRBJ1-5
TGTGCCATCAGTGTCGGGAGTAATCAGCCCCAGCATTTT
CAISVGSNQPQHF
>.|.|TRBV29-1|TRBJ2-5
TGCAGCGTTGGCCAGAGGCAAGAGACCCAGTACTTC
CSVGQRQETQYF
>TRBD2|.|TRBV28|TRBJ2-3
TGTGCCACGATTCTAGCGGGGGGTTCGTCCCACCCAGATACGCAGTATTTT
CATILAGGSSHPDTQYF
>TRBD2|.|TRBV6-5|TRBJ2-7
TGTGCCAGCAGGCTAGCGGGTGGCTACGAGCAGTACTTC
CASRLAGGYEQYF
>.|.|TRBV13|TRBJ1-1
TGTGCCAGCAGCTTAGGACAGAAAGCTTTCTTT
CASSLGQKAFF
>.|.|TRBV19|TRBJ1-1
TGTGCCAGTAGTATTAACAGAGTCATGAACACTGAAGCTTTCTTT
CASSINRVMNTEAFF
>.|.|TRBV30|TRBJ1-3
TGTGCCTGGAGAGTCGGGCAGACCTCTGGAAACACCATATATTTT
CAWRVGQTSGNTIYF
>TRBD2|.|TRBV5-1|TRBJ2-1
TGCGCCAGCAGCTTGTCGGGACTAGCGGGACTTAATGAGCAGTTCTTC
CASSLSGLAGLNEQFF
>.|.|TRBV6-5|TRBJ2-1
TGTGCCAGCAGCGGGTCCTTCGTCCGTGAGCAGTTCTTC
CASSGSFVREQFF
>.|.|TRBV19|TRBJ1-5
TGTGCCAGTAGTATAGACCCAGACAGCCATCTCCAGCCCCAGCATTTT
CASSIDPDSHLQPQHF
>.|once|TRBV7-9|TRBJ2-5
TGTGCCAGCAGCTTAGAAGGAGGGGTTAAAGAGACCCAGTACTTC
CASSLEGGVKETQYF
>.|.|TRBV3-1/TRBV3-2|TRBJ1-5
TGTGCCAGCAGCCAAGTTGGTGGGCAGCCCCAGCATTTT
CASSQVGGQPQHF
>TRBD2|.|TRBV7-6|TRBJ2-7
TGTGCCAGCAGCTCAAGCGGGGGACTAGCGGCCTACGAGCAGTACTTC
CASSSSGGLAAYEQYF
>.|.|TRBV6-5|TRBJ1-5
TGTGCCAGCAACCAAGTAATGGGTTGGCAGCCCCAGCATTTT
CASNQVMGWQPQHF
>.|.|TRBV5-1|TRBJ1-3
TGCGCCAGCAGCCTCGCAGCCTCTGGAAACACCATATATTTT
CASSLAASGNTIYF